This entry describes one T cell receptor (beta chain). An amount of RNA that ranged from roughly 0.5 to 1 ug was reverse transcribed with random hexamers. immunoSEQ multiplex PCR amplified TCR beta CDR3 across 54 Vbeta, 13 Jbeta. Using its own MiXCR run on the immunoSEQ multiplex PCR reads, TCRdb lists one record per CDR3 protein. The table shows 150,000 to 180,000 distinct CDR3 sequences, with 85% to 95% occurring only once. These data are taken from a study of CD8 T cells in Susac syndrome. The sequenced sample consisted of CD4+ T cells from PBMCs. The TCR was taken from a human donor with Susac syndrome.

CDR3 loop: CASSPPGQIYEQYF. Here the CDR3 DNA reads TGTGCCAGCAGCCCTCCGGGTCAGATCTACGAGCAGTACTTC. J is TRBJ2-7 and V is TRBV5-8; no definite D call. The CDR3 is 14 amino acids. The V end lost 4 bases, the J end lost 3 bases, and 14 bases lay between the germline ends. Germline loops: CDR1 SGHTS, CDR2 YDEGEE.